These T cell receptor beta chains were read from a single sample in a study of lymphopenia after photon versus proton radiotherapy. The protocol was immunoSEQ multiplex PCR, while the TCRdb copy is restricted to in-frame clones and leaves out a portion. Of tens of thousands of clones listed, more than 75% are singletons. The sequenced sample was peripheral blood, obtained from a patient treated with proton-based radiotherapy. These receptors originate from a woman in her fifties or sixties with cholangiocarcinoma. Some clones in this sample may be carry-over from other donors' samples. Both conserved end residues are part of each CDR3. The order of the fields is CDR3 DNA, CDR3 protein, D gene, V gene, J gene, clone size. A D gene is named only where the DNA matches it firmly. The size entry is marked missing in some rows and otherwise reads once, few, many or a size class.

CDR3 DNA: TGTGCAAGTCGTAAACAGGGTTGGACTGAAGCTTTCTTT; CDR3 protein: CASRKQGWTEAFF; D gene: -; V gene: TRBV12-2; J gene: TRBJ1-1; clone size: few
CDR3 DNA: TGTGCCAGCAGCCTTCGGGGTACCCGGGGCTACGAGCAGTACTTC; CDR3 protein: CASSLRGTRGYEQYF; D gene: -; V gene: TRBV7-8; J gene: TRBJ2-7; clone size: -
CDR3 DNA: TGTGCCAGCAGCTTGCAAAATGGCTACACCTTC; CDR3 protein: CASSLQNGYTF; D gene: -; V gene: TRBV5-5; J gene: TRBJ1-2; clone size: -
CDR3 DNA: TGTGCCAGCTCACCACCCCAAGAGACCCAGTACTTC; CDR3 protein: CASSPPQETQYF; D gene: -; V gene: TRBV18; J gene: TRBJ2-5; clone size: -
CDR3 DNA: TGTGCCAGCAGTTACTCGACCGGCGGTGTGGGATCACCCCTCCACTTT; CDR3 protein: CASSYSTGGVGSPLHF; D gene: -; V gene: TRBV6-5; J gene: TRBJ1-6; clone size: few
CDR3 DNA: TGTGCCAGCACCGGACAGGGGTTCCCAGATACGCAGTATTTT; CDR3 protein: CASTGQGFPDTQYF; D gene: TRBD1; V gene: TRBV5-4; J gene: TRBJ2-3; clone size: -
CDR3 DNA: TGTGCCAGCAGCCGGGTTGGCACTGAAGCTTTCTTT; CDR3 protein: CASSRVGTEAFF; D gene: -; V gene: TRBV6-5; J gene: TRBJ1-1; clone size: -
CDR3 DNA: TGTGCCAGCAGCCCCGGGTACAAGTCAGATACGCAGTATTTT; CDR3 protein: CASSPGYKSDTQYF; D gene: -; V gene: TRBV6-5; J gene: TRBJ2-3; clone size: few
CDR3 DNA: TGTGCCAGCAGCTTAGAGGCAGGGGCGAGCAATCAGCCCCAGCATTTT; CDR3 protein: CASSLEAGASNQPQHF; D gene: -; V gene: TRBV11-2; J gene: TRBJ1-5; clone size: -
CDR3 DNA: TGTGCCAGCAGCTGGACAGAGGACAGTAATCAGCCCCAGCATTTT; CDR3 protein: CASSWTEDSNQPQHF; D gene: -; V gene: TRBV4-2; J gene: TRBJ1-5; clone size: -
CDR3 DNA: TGTGCCAGCACCCTAGGGTACTCTAGACACAATGAGCAGTTCTTC; CDR3 protein: CASTLGYSRHNEQFF; D gene: -; V gene: TRBV11-2; J gene: TRBJ2-1; clone size: -
CDR3 DNA: TGTGCCAGCAGCTTGGGGGGACAGAGCTACGAGCAGTACTTC; CDR3 protein: CASSLGGQSYEQYF; D gene: TRBD1; V gene: TRBV5-4; J gene: TRBJ2-7; clone size: once
CDR3 DNA: TGCGCCAGCAGCAGATTGTGGATAGGCTCCTACAATGAGCAGTTCTTC; CDR3 protein: CASSRLWIGSYNEQFF; D gene: -; V gene: TRBV4-1; J gene: TRBJ2-1; clone size: -
CDR3 DNA: TGCGCCAGCAGCTTGGCCTGGACCCAGGATGGGGAGCTGTTTTTT; CDR3 protein: CASSLAWTQDGELFF; D gene: -; V gene: TRBV5-1; J gene: TRBJ2-2; clone size: few
CDR3 DNA: TGCAGTGCTAGAATTGACTATGGCTACACCTTC; CDR3 protein: CSARIDYGYTF; D gene: -; V gene: TRBV20-1; J gene: TRBJ1-2; clone size: few
CDR3 DNA: TGTGCCAGCTCACCATCGACCGGTGCGGAGACCCAGTACTTC; CDR3 protein: CASSPSTGAETQYF; D gene: -; V gene: TRBV18; J gene: TRBJ2-5; clone size: -
CDR3 DNA: TGCGCCAGCAGCGCTTCACCGGGGCGCAATCAGCCCCAGCATTTT; CDR3 protein: CASSASPGRNQPQHF; D gene: -; V gene: TRBV4-3; J gene: TRBJ1-5; clone size: few
CDR3 DNA: TGCGCCAGCAGCTTGGTCGGAGGGGGTGAAAAACTGTTTTTT; CDR3 protein: CASSLVGGGEKLFF; D gene: -; V gene: TRBV5-1; J gene: TRBJ1-4; clone size: -
CDR3 DNA: TGTGCCAGTAGTATCCTGACAGTAAGGACCACAGATACGCAGTATTTT; CDR3 protein: CASSILTVRTTDTQYF; D gene: -; V gene: TRBV19; J gene: TRBJ2-3; clone size: -
CDR3 DNA: TGTGCCAGCCTGGGGCCCTACGAGCAGTACTTC; CDR3 protein: CASLGPYEQYF; D gene: -; V gene: TRBV2; J gene: TRBJ2-7; clone size: -
CDR3 DNA: TGTGCCACCCTGGGGTGGGCCAACGTCCTGACTTTC; CDR3 protein: CATLGWANVLTF; D gene: -; V gene: TRBV19; J gene: TRBJ2-6; clone size: -
CDR3 DNA: TGTGCCAGTACCCCCCAAACTAACAGGGGCGTGCCCCAGCATTTT; CDR3 protein: CASTPQTNRGVPQHF; D gene: TRBD1; V gene: TRBV19; J gene: TRBJ1-5; clone size: -
CDR3 DNA: TGTGCCAGCAGCCGGACTGGACTAGCGGGGATTGTCGCCACAGATACGCAGTATTTT; CDR3 protein: CASSRTGLAGIVATDTQYF; D gene: TRBD2; V gene: TRBV7-2; J gene: TRBJ2-3; clone size: -
CDR3 DNA: TGTGCCAGCTCACCCCGGGACGGAGGTTTTAAGAGCAATCAGCCCCAGCATTTT; CDR3 protein: CASSPRDGGFKSNQPQHF; D gene: -; V gene: TRBV18; J gene: TRBJ1-5; clone size: -
CDR3 DNA: TGTGCCAGCTCACCACTGACGGGGGCTGGGGCCAACGTCCTGACTTTC; CDR3 protein: CASSPLTGAGANVLTF; D gene: -; V gene: TRBV18; J gene: TRBJ2-6; clone size: once
CDR3 DNA: TGTGCCAGCTCACGTCCCAGCGGGGCTGGGTCACCCCTCCACTTT; CDR3 protein: CASSRPSGAGSPLHF; D gene: -; V gene: TRBV18; J gene: TRBJ1-6; clone size: -
CDR3 DNA: TGCGCCAGCAGTCAAGATTACAGGGGGCAAGAGACCCAGTACTTC; CDR3 protein: CASSQDYRGQETQYF; D gene: TRBD1; V gene: TRBV23-1; J gene: TRBJ2-5; clone size: -
CDR3 DNA: TGTGCCAGCAGCCTTGGAGGGAGGGGTAATACGCAGTATTTT; CDR3 protein: CASSLGGRGNTQYF; D gene: TRBD2; V gene: TRBV14; J gene: TRBJ2-3; clone size: -
CDR3 DNA: TGTGCCAGCAGCCCCAGGGGGGACAATGAGCAGTTCTTC; CDR3 protein: CASSPRGDNEQFF; D gene: -; V gene: TRBV7-9; J gene: TRBJ2-1; clone size: -
CDR3 DNA: TGTGCCAGCAGCTTGGTGTACGGGGTGAACACTGAAGCTTTCTTT; CDR3 protein: CASSLVYGVNTEAFF; D gene: -; V gene: TRBV5-4; J gene: TRBJ1-1; clone size: -
CDR3 DNA: TGTGCCAGCAGCTTAGTAACAGGGCAAGAGACCCAGTACTTC; CDR3 protein: CASSLVTGQETQYF; D gene: -; V gene: TRBV11-2; J gene: TRBJ2-5; clone size: -
CDR3 DNA: TGCGCCAGCAGCTTGGACGGACAGAGCTCCTACGAGCAGTACTTC; CDR3 protein: CASSLDGQSSYEQYF; D gene: -; V gene: TRBV5-1; J gene: TRBJ2-7; clone size: -
CDR3 DNA: TGTGCCAGCAGCTTAGAGGGGACAGTCTATAATTCACCCCTCCACTTT; CDR3 protein: CASSLEGTVYNSPLHF; D gene: TRBD1; V gene: TRBV7-9; J gene: TRBJ1-6; clone size: -
CDR3 DNA: TGTGCCAGCAGCTCCCGAGCCCAGTTTATGGTAGCCAAAAACATTCAGTACTTC; CDR3 protein: CASSSRAQFMVAKNIQYF; D gene: -; V gene: TRBV11-2; J gene: TRBJ2-4; clone size: -
CDR3 DNA: TGCGCCAGCAGCTTACCAGGGGCCTCAAAAGAGACCCAGTACTTC; CDR3 protein: CASSLPGASKETQYF; D gene: -; V gene: TRBV5-1; J gene: TRBJ2-5; clone size: -
CDR3 DNA: TGTGCCAGCAGCTTAGCGTGGAGCGGGAGTCAGGGCGAGCAGTACTTC; CDR3 protein: CASSLAWSGSQGEQYF; D gene: TRBD2; V gene: TRBV7-2; J gene: TRBJ2-7; clone size: -
CDR3 DNA: TGTGCCAGCAGTCCCCCCGGGGTCAGTGGGAAGACCCAGTACTTC; CDR3 protein: CASSPPGVSGKTQYF; D gene: -; V gene: TRBV27; J gene: TRBJ2-5; clone size: -
CDR3 DNA: TGTGCCATCCGCCGACAGGGTGAAAATGAAAAACTGTTTTTT; CDR3 protein: CAIRRQGENEKLFF; D gene: TRBD1; V gene: TRBV10-3; J gene: TRBJ1-4; clone size: -
CDR3 DNA: TGCGCCAGCAGCTTGGTGTCAGGGCGAAATGAAAAACTGTTTTTT; CDR3 protein: CASSLVSGRNEKLFF; D gene: -; V gene: TRBV5-1; J gene: TRBJ1-4; clone size: -
CDR3 DNA: TGTGCCAGCAGCTTAGCGGGAGGGCCTCCCTACGAGCAGTACTTC; CDR3 protein: CASSLAGGPPYEQYF; D gene: TRBD2; V gene: TRBV11-2; J gene: TRBJ2-7; clone size: -
CDR3 DNA: TGTGCCACCAGCAGAGAGGGCGGGAAGTCCTACGAGCAGTACTTC; CDR3 protein: CATSREGGKSYEQYF; D gene: -; V gene: TRBV15; J gene: TRBJ2-7; clone size: -
CDR3 DNA: TGTGCCATCAGTGAGTCTTGGCAGGGACGCGACGAGCAGTACTTC; CDR3 protein: CAISESWQGRDEQYF; D gene: -; V gene: TRBV10-3; J gene: TRBJ2-7; clone size: -
CDR3 DNA: TGTGCCTGGAGGAATGAAGCTTTCTTT; CDR3 protein: CAWRNEAFF; D gene: -; V gene: TRBV30; J gene: TRBJ1-1; clone size: -
CDR3 DNA: TGTGCCAGCTCTAAAGTAGCGGCCGGGGAGCTGTTTTTT; CDR3 protein: CASSKVAAGELFF; D gene: -; V gene: TRBV27; J gene: TRBJ2-2; clone size: -
CDR3 DNA: TGTGCCTGGGACAGGGGGACCTCTGGAAACACCATATATTTT; CDR3 protein: CAWDRGTSGNTIYF; D gene: TRBD1; V gene: TRBV30; J gene: TRBJ1-3; clone size: -
CDR3 DNA: TGTGCCAGCAGCTTTGAGTCGGGTGGCTACACCTTC; CDR3 protein: CASSFESGGYTF; D gene: -; V gene: TRBV5-4; J gene: TRBJ1-2; clone size: few
CDR3 DNA: TGCGCCAGCAGCGCGGACAGGGGTGTCGTAGAGACCCAGTACTTC; CDR3 protein: CASSADRGVVETQYF; D gene: TRBD1; V gene: TRBV5-1; J gene: TRBJ2-5; clone size: -